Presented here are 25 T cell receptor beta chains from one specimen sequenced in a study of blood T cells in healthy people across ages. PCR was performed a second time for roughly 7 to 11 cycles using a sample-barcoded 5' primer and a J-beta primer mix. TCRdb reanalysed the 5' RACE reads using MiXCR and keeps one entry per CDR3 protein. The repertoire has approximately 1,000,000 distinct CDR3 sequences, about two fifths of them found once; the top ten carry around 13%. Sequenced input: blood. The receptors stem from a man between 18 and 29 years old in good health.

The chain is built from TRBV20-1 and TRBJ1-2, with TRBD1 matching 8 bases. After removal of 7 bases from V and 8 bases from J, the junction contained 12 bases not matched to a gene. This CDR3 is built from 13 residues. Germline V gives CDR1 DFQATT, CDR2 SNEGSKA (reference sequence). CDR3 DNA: TGCAGTGGCCATAGGACAGGGCTTATGGGCTACACCTTC. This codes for CSGHRTGLMGYTF.

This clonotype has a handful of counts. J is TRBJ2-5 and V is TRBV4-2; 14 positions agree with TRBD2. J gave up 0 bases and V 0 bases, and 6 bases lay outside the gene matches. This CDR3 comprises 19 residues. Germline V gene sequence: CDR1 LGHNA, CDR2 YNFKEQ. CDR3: CASSQDSGLAGGNQETQYF. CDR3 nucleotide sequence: TGTGCCAGCAGCCAAGACAGTGGACTAGCGGGGGGCAACCAAGAGACCCAGTACTTC.

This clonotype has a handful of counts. CDR3 sequence: CSATPGQADNEKLFF. The DNA for the CDR3 is TGCAGTGCGACCCCTGGACAGGCCGATAATGAAAAACTGTTTTTT. The V and J genes are TRBV20-1 and TRBJ1-4, with 7 bases matching TRBD1. Germline values: CDR1 DFQATT, CDR2 SNEGSKA (reference sequence). Trimming cost V 6 bases and J 4 bases; bases outside gene matches: 11. The CDR3 is made up of 15 amino acids.

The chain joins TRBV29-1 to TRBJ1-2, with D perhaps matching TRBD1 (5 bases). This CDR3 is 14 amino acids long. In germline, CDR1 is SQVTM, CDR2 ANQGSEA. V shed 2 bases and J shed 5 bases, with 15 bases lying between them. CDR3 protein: CSVEPHHDRYGYTF. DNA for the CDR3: TGCAGCGTTGAACCTCATCATGACAGATATGGCTACACCTTC.

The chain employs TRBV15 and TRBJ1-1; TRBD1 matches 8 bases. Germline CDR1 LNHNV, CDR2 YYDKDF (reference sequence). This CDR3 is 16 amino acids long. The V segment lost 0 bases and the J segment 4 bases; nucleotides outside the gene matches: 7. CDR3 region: CATSRDRTGPRTEAFF. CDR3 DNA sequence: TGTGCCACCAGCAGAGATAGGACAGGGCCGCGCACTGAAGCTTTCTTT.

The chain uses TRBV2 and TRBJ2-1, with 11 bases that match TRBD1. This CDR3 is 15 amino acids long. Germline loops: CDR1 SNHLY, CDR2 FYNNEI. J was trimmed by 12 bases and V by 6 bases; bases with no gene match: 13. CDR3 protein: CASSDKRTGGVWQFF. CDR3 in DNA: TGTGCCAGCAGCGACAAACGGACAGGGGGCGTTTGGCAGTTCTTC.

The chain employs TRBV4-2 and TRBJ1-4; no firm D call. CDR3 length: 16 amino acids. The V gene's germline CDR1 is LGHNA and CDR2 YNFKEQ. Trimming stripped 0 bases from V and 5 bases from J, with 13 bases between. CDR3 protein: CASSQDLGVGNEKLFF. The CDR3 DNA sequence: TGTGCCAGCAGCCAAGACCTCGGGGTCGGAAATGAAAAACTGTTTTTT.

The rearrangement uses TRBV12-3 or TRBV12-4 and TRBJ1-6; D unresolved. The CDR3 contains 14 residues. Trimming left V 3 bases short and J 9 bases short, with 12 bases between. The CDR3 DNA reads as TGTGCCAGCAGTTTCTGGGTGGAAGGTTCACCCCTCCACTTT. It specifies CASSFWVEGSPLHF.

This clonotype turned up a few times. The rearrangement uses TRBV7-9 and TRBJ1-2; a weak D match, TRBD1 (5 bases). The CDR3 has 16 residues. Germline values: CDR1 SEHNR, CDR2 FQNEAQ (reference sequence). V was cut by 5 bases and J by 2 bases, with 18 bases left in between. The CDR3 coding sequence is TGTGCCAGCAGCAGACCAGACAGATTGTTAAACTATGGCTACACCTTC. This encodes CASSRPDRLLNYGYTF.

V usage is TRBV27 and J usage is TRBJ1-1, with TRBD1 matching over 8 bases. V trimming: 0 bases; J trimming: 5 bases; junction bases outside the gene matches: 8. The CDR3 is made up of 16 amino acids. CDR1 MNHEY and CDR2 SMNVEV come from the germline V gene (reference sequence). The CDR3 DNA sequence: TGTGCCAGCAGTTTATCACAGGGGGGATATGGTACTGAAGCTTTCTTT. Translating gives CASSLSQGGYGTEAFF.

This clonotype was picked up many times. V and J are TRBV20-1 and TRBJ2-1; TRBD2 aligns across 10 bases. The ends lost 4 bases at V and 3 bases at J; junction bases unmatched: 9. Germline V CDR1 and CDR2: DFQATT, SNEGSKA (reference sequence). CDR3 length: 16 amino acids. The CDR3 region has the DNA TGCAGTGCTATGCCCGTCACTAGCGGGGACTACAATGAGCAGTTCTTC. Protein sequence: CSAMPVTSGDYNEQFF.

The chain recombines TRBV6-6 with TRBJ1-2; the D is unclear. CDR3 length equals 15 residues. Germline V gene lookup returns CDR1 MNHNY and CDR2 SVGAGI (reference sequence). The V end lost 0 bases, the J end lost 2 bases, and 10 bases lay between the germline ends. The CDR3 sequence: CASSYSAVQNYGYTF. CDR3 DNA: TGTGCCAGCAGTTACTCGGCGGTCCAAAACTATGGCTACACCTTC.

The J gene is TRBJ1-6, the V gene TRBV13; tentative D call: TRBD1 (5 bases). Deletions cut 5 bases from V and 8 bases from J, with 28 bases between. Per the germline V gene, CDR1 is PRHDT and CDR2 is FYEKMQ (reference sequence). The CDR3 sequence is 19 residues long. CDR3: CASSPRGRRGGIIHSPLHF. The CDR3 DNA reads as TGTGCCAGCAGCCCCCGGGGCAGGCGCGGAGGAATTATCCATTCACCCCTCCACTTT.

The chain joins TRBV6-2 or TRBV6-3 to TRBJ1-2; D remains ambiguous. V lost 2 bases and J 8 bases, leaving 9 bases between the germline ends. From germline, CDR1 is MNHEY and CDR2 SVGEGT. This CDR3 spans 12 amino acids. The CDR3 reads CASSYEAPGYTF. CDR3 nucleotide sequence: TGTGCCAGCAGTTACGAGGCGCCCGGCTACACCTTC.

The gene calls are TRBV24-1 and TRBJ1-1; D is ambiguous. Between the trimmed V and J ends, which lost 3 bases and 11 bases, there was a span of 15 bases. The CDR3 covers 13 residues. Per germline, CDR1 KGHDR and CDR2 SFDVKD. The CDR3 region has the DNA TGTGCCACCAGTGATCCCCGCCTCGGGTGGGCTTTCTTT. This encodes CATSDPRLGWAFF.

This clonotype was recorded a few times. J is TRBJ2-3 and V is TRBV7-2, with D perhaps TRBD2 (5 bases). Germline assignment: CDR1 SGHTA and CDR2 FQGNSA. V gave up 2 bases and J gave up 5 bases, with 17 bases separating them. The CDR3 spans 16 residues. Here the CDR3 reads CASSLSAGEEGDTQYF. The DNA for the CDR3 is TGTGCCAGCAGCTTATCGGCAGGAGAAGAGGGAGATACGCAGTATTTT.

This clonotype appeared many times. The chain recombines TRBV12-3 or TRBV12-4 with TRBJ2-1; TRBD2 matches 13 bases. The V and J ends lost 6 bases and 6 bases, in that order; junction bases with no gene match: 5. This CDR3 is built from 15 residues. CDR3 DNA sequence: TGTGCCAGCAGCAAACTAGCGGGGGGGCTCAATGAGCAGTTCTTC. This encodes CASSKLAGGLNEQFF.

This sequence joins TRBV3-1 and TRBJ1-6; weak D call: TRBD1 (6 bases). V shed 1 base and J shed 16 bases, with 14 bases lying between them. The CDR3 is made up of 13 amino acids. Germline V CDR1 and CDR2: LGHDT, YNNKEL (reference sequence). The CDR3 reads CASSQGGQTVLHF. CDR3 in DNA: TGTGCCAGCAGCCAAGGAGGACAGACAGTACTCCACTTT.

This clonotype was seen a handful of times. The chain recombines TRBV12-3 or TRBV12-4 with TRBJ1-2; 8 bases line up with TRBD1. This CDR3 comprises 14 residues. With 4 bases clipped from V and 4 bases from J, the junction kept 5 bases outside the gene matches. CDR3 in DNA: TGTGCCAGCAGTTGGACAGGGAAGGTCTATGGCTACACCTTC. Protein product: CASSWTGKVYGYTF.

The CDR3 coding sequence is TGTGCCAGCAGCCAAGGACAGGCCCTAAGGCTAAATGAAGCTTTCTTT. Amino acids: CASSQGQALRLNEAFF. V is TRBV14 and J is TRBJ1-1; D might be TRBD1 (6 bases). CDR1 and CDR2 (germline): SGHDN, FVKESK. Trimming took off 1 base at V and 7 bases at J, with 19 bases between the two ends. This CDR3 comprises 16 residues.

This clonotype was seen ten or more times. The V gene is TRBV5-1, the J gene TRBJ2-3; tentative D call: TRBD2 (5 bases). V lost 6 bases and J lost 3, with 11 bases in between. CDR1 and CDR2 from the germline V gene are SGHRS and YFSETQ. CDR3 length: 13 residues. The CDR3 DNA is TGCGCCAGCACGCTGTCGGGGACAGATACGCAGTATTTT. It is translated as CASTLSGTDTQYF.

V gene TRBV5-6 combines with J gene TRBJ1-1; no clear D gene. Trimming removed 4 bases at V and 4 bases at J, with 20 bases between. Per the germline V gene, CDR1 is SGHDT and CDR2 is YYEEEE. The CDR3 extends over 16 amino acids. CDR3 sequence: CASSPPGSWAGTEAFF. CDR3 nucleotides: TGTGCCAGCAGCCCCCCCGGATCCTGGGCGGGCACTGAAGCTTTCTTT.

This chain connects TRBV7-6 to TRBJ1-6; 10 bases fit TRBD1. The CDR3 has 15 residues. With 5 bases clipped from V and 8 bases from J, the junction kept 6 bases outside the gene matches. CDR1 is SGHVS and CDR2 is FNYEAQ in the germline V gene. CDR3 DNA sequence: TGTGCCAGCAGCGAGGGACAGGGGTTGGATTCACCCCTCCACTTT. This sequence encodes CASSEGQGLDSPLHF.

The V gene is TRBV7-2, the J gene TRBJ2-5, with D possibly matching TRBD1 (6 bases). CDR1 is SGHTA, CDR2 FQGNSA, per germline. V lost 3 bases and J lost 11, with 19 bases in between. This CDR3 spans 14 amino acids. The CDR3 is CASSFPDRYSEQYF. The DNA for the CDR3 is TGTGCCAGCAGCTTTCCGGACAGATACAGTGAGCAGTACTTC.

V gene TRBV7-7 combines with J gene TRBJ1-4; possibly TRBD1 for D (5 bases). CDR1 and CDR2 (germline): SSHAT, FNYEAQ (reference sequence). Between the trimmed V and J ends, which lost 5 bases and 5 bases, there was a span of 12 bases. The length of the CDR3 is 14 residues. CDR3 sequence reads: CASSADIDNEKLFF. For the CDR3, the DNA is TGTGCCAGCAGCGCGGACATTGACAATGAAAAACTGTTTTTT.